This passage covers 26 T cell receptor beta chains from one sample sequenced in a study of cytomegalovirus exposure and HLA in healthy donors. The PCR had 60 Vbeta and 13 Jbeta primers. The data were produced by immunoSEQ multiplex PCR, yet TCRdb's version contains in-frame clones alone and is incomplete. The data hold approximately 220,000 clones, with over 60% observed a single time. What was sequenced was PBMCs. These receptors were taken from a man aged 18 to 30 in good health and CMV-seronegative.

The chain uses TRBV9 and TRBJ2-3; the match to TRBD2 covers 11 bases. This CDR3 contains 16 residues. J was trimmed by 4 bases and V by 0 bases; bases with no gene match: 4. Germline lookup yields CDR1 SGDLS and CDR2 YYNGEE. The CDR3 spells CASSVGIAGGADTQYF. DNA for the CDR3: TGTGCCAGCAGCGTAGGGATAGCGGGAGGGGCAGATACGCAGTATTTT.

This clone appeared a few times. The chain uses TRBV2 and TRBJ1-5, with D possibly matching TRBD1 (5 bases). With 4 bases removed from V and 2 bases from J, the gap between germline ends came to 9 bases. CDR1 is SNHLY, CDR2 FYNNEI, per germline. This CDR3 contains 14 residues. CDR3 DNA sequence: TGTGCCAGCAGTGTTGGCAGGGGCAATCAGCCCCAGCATTTT. Translated, it gives CASSVGRGNQPQHF.

The rearrangement uses TRBV12-5 and TRBJ2-7; 10 bases match TRBD2. V trimming: 0 bases; J trimming: 4 bases; junction bases outside the gene matches: 6. This CDR3 region has 16 residues. CDR1 is LGHNT, CDR2 FRNRAP, per germline. The CDR3 region is CASGLVRASGSYEQYF. The DNA of the CDR3 is TGTGCTAGTGGTTTGGTTAGGGCTAGCGGGAGTTACGAGCAGTACTTC.

The rearrangement joins TRBV4-2 to TRBJ1-2; D is perhaps TRBD1 (5 bases). CDR1 and CDR2 from the germline V gene are LGHNA and YNFKEQ. Deletions cut 3 bases from V and 7 bases from J, with 15 bases between. The length of the CDR3 is 14 residues. The CDR3 nucleotides read TGTGCCAGCAGCCACAACTCAGGGTTCGGTGGCTACACCTTC. Protein sequence: CASSHNSGFGGYTF.

The chain couples TRBV5-1 to TRBJ2-2; TRBD1 might be the D (6 bases). The CDR3 consists of 13 residues. Per germline, CDR1 SGHRS and CDR2 YFSETQ. V lost 5 bases, J lost 1 base, and 6 bases lay in between. This CDR3 is CASRDRNTGELFF. Here the CDR3 DNA reads TGCGCCAGCAGGGACAGGAACACCGGGGAGCTGTTTTTT.

The rearrangement links TRBV5-1 to TRBJ2-1, with TRBD1 matching 7 bases. The CDR3 is made up of 15 amino acids. From germline, CDR1 is SGHRS and CDR2 YFSETQ. Losses at the gene ends were 2 bases for V and 1 base for J; bases not matched to a gene: 3. The CDR3: CASSFRTGSYNEQFF. DNA of the CDR3: TGCGCCAGCAGCTTCCGGACAGGTTCCTACAATGAGCAGTTCTTC.

The CDR3 DNA reads as TGTGCCAGTAGTCAACAGGGGTCTCCTAGCACAGATACGCAGTATTTT. It yields the protein CASSQQGSPSTDTQYF. The chain carries TRBV19 and TRBJ2-3; 7 nucleotides agree with TRBD1. From germline, CDR1 is LNHDA and CDR2 SQIVND (reference sequence). The CDR3 is 16 residues long. The junction had 8 bases not matched to a gene; V was cut back by 5 bases and J by 0 bases.

The chain combines TRBV5-5 with TRBJ1-1; TRBD1 aligns across 9 bases. This CDR3 is 14 amino acids long. V dropped 4 bases and J dropped 3; count of bases not matched to a gene: 4. CDR1 SGHKS and CDR2 YYEKEE come from the germline V gene (reference sequence). This chain's CDR3 is CASSPRTGDTEAFF. CDR3 coding DNA: TGTGCCAGCAGCCCTAGGACAGGGGACACTGAAGCTTTCTTT.

The chain combines TRBV7-9 with TRBJ1-5; 9 bases match TRBD1. The CDR3 totals 18 residues. V was clipped by 1 base and J by 7 bases; unmatched bases: 14. Germline V lookup: CDR1 SEHNR, CDR2 FQNEAQ (reference sequence). The CDR3 here is CASSLVFRPGQGPQPQHF. The CDR3 bases are TGTGCCAGCAGCTTAGTTTTTCGGCCGGGACAGGGCCCCCAGCCCCAGCATTTT.

The chain links TRBV6-6 to TRBJ1-3; no firm D call. With 5 bases removed from V and 8 bases from J, the gap between germline ends came to 19 bases. CDR1 MNHNY and CDR2 SVGAGI come from the germline V gene (reference sequence). There are 15 residues in the CDR3. As DNA, the CDR3 is TGTGCCAGCAGTGACACCGGCTCTTCGAGTCACACCATATATTTT. This sequence encodes CASSDTGSSSHTIYF.

This chain links TRBV4-1 with TRBJ2-3; D is possibly TRBD1 (6 bases). V lost 2 bases, J lost 3 bases, and 6 bases lay in between. CDR3 length equals 13 residues. Germline assignment: CDR1 MGHRA and CDR2 YSYEKL. Here the CDR3 reads CASSQQGTDTQYF. The CDR3 DNA is TGCGCCAGCAGCCAACAGGGGACAGATACGCAGTATTTT.

V is TRBV5-1 and J is TRBJ2-1, with TRBD1 identical over 9 bases. J lost 8 bases, V lost 1 base, and 7 bases had no gene match. Germline CDR1 reads SGHRS; CDR2 reads YFSETQ. This CDR3 has 15 residues. In DNA, the CDR3 is TGCGCCAGCAGCTTGCGGGGGACAGGGAGCGATGAGCAGTTCTTC. Its translation is CASSLRGTGSDEQFF.

The genes are TRBV30 and TRBJ1-5, with D unclear. Per the germline V gene, CDR1 is GTSNPN and CDR2 is SVGIG (reference sequence). V lost 7 bases, J lost 0 bases, and 10 bases lay in between. The CDR3 loop spans 13 amino acids. This CDR3 is CAYARGSNQPQHF. CDR3 DNA: TGTGCCTACGCACGGGGTAGCAATCAGCCCCAGCATTTT.

The chain joins TRBV5-6 to TRBJ2-7; TRBD2 matches at 8 bases. V lost 3 bases to trimming and J lost 0 bases; unmatched junction nucleotides: 8. The CDR3 loop spans 16 amino acids. Germline V gene lookup returns CDR1 SGHDT and CDR2 YYEEEE. CDR3 nucleotides: TGTGCCAGCAGCTCAGTCCCTAGCGGGTACTCCTACGAGCAGTACTTC. It is translated as CASSSVPSGYSYEQYF.

The CDR3 DNA reads as TGTGCCAGCAGCAAGGAACAGGCAGATACGCAGTATTTT. Its translation is CASSKEQADTQYF. V gene TRBV9 combines with J gene TRBJ2-3, with a tentative D call TRBD1 (5 bases). V lost 4 bases to trimming and J lost 4 bases, with 10 bases between them. This CDR3 is 13 amino acids long. Germline CDR1 is SGDLS and CDR2 is YYNGEE.

V is TRBV2 and J is TRBJ1-4, with 7 bases that match TRBD1. CDR1 is SNHLY, CDR2 FYNNEI, per germline. After removal of 6 bases from V and 10 bases from J, the junction contained 8 bases not matched to a gene. This CDR3 contains 13 residues. CDR3 region: CASSRDSRRKLFF. In nucleotides, the CDR3 is TGTGCCAGCAGCAGGGACAGTCGTCGAAAACTGTTTTTT.

This clone was counted a few times. The rearrangement links TRBV5-1 to TRBJ2-3; perhaps TRBD2 as D (5 bases). V gave up 2 bases and J gave up 4 bases, with 11 bases separating them. The CDR3 covers 14 residues. The germline V gene has CDR1 SGHRS and CDR2 YFSETQ. The CDR3 sequence: CASSFRDKADTQYF. The CDR3 coding sequence is TGCGCCAGCAGCTTTCGGGATAAGGCAGATACGCAGTATTTT.

The CDR3 region is CASSVTRTVEQYF. The CDR3 region has the DNA TGTGCCAGCAGCGTCACCCGGACAGTCGAGCAGTACTTC. The V call is TRBV7-2, the J call TRBJ2-7; D is possibly TRBD1 (6 bases). Germline V gene lookup returns CDR1 SGHTA and CDR2 FQGNSA. The CDR3 totals 13 residues. Trimming removed 5 bases from V and 6 bases from J, with 14 bases in between.

CDR3: CASSLFGVNTQYF. CDR3 nucleotide sequence: TGCGCCAGCAGCTTGTTCGGGGTGAATACGCAGTATTTT. This chain links TRBV5-1 with TRBJ2-3, with TRBD2 as a possible D gene (5 bases). Trimming left V 1 base short and J 7 bases short, with 10 bases between. There are 13 residues in the CDR3. From germline, CDR1 is SGHRS and CDR2 YFSETQ.

The J gene is TRBJ2-3, the V gene TRBV7-3; the D gene is possibly TRBD2 (6 bases). The CDR3 totals 14 residues. In germline, CDR1 is SGHTA, CDR2 FQGTGA. V lost 5 bases and J 6 bases, leaving 15 bases between the germline ends. CDR3 sequence reads: CASSESGLHDTQYF. The CDR3 DNA is TGTGCCAGCAGCGAATCGGGACTCCACGATACGCAGTATTTT.

The chain couples TRBV7-9 to TRBJ1-4; 11 bases match TRBD1. Losses at the gene ends were 5 bases for V and 0 bases for J; bases not matched to a gene: 8. Germline V lookup: CDR1 SEHNR, CDR2 FQNEAQ (reference sequence). CDR3 length: 18 residues. CDR3 in amino acids: CASSPGQGAGATNEKLFF. DNA of the CDR3: TGTGCCAGCAGCCCCGGACAGGGGGCTGGAGCAACTAATGAAAAACTGTTTTTT.

The chain uses TRBV18 and TRBJ2-5; maybe TRBD1 (5 bases). With 2 bases removed from V and 1 base from J, the gap between germline ends came to 8 bases. The CDR3 is 14 residues long. Germline lookup yields CDR1 KGHSH and CDR2 LQKENI. As DNA, the CDR3 is TGTGCCAGCTCACCATTCGACAGCCAAGAGACCCAGTACTTC. Translation: CASSPFDSQETQYF.

The chain combines TRBV30 with TRBJ1-2; TRBD1 matches at 10 bases. The CDR3 is made up of 13 amino acids. J gave up 5 bases and V 3 bases, and 3 bases lay outside the gene matches. Germline assignment: CDR1 GTSNPN and CDR2 SVGIG (reference sequence). This CDR3 is CAWSMDRGYGYTF. Written as DNA, the CDR3 is TGTGCCTGGAGCATGGACAGGGGGTATGGCTACACCTTC.

V usage is TRBV19 and J usage is TRBJ2-3, with D tentatively TRBD2 (5 bases). CDR1 and CDR2 (germline): LNHDA, SQIVND (reference sequence). The CDR3 covers 19 residues. The V end was cut by 5 bases, the J end by 1 base, with 25 bases between. CDR3 coding DNA: TGTGCCAGTAGTCTCCCCGGGAAAGGAGGTGGAAGGGGCACAGATACGCAGTATTTT. Its translation: CASSLPGKGGGRGTDTQYF.

V usage is TRBV5-1 and J usage is TRBJ2-5; possible D gene TRBD2, 5 bases. CDR3 size: 13 residues. Germline CDR1 is SGHRS and CDR2 is YFSETQ. The V end was cut by 4 bases, the J end by 1 base, with 8 bases between. CDR3 DNA sequence: TGCGCCAGCAGCCCGGGGATCCAAGAGACCCAGTACTTC. This gives the protein CASSPGIQETQYF.

This sequence joins TRBV5-4 and TRBJ2-5, with 15 bases fitting TRBD2. The junction had 9 bases not matched to a gene; V was cut back by 4 bases and J by 5 bases. CDR1 is SGHNT, CDR2 YYREEE, per germline (reference sequence). The length of the CDR3 is 17 residues. Written as DNA, the CDR3 is TGTGCCAGCAGCCAACGGACTAGCGGGAGGGTATGGGAGACCCAGTACTTC. Residues: CASSQRTSGRVWETQYF.